This passage covers 27 T cell receptor beta chains from one sample sequenced in a study of T cells after yellow fever vaccination. TCRdb independently ran MiXCR on the 5' RACE reads; one entry per CDR3 protein. The sample includes about 160,000 distinct CDR3 sequences, 6% to 7.5% of them seen just once. The sequences come from CD4+ T cells sorted from PBMCs, collected roughly 5 days after the first yellow fever vaccination. The receptors were gathered from a man aged 18-30 years who received the YFV17D yellow fever vaccine.

The chain combines TRBV5-1 with TRBJ2-5, with D perhaps TRBD1 (6 bases). The CDR3 totals 16 residues. The V gene lost 5 bases and the J gene lost 5 bases, with 22 bases spanning the gap. Germline V gene sequence: CDR1 SGHRS, CDR2 YFSETQ. The CDR3 reads CASSPSPRQGLETQYF. DNA for the CDR3: TGCGCCAGCAGTCCGAGTCCCCGGCAGGGGCTGGAGACCCAGTACTTC.

This clonotype has just a few counts. This sequence joins TRBV6-1 and TRBJ2-3; D is possibly TRBD1 (6 bases). Germline CDR1 is MNHNS and CDR2 is SASEGT. V was cut by 9 bases and J by 7 bases, with 20 bases left in between. The CDR3 contains 14 residues. The CDR3 bases are TGTGCCAGTAGGGGCAGGGGCCGCGGTTATACGCAGTATTTT. It specifies CASRGRGRGYTQYF.

This clonotype has a count of ten or more. The J gene is TRBJ1-1, the V gene TRBV6-5, with a possible D match to TRBD1 (5 bases). Germline V CDR1 and CDR2: MNHEY, SVGAGI. V was pared by 2 bases and J by 4 bases, with 17 bases between. The CDR3 has 16 amino acids. CDR3 coding DNA: TGTGCCAGCAGTTACCTCTCCCACACAGGTTCCACTGAAGCTTTCTTT. Translating gives CASSYLSHTGSTEAFF.

This clonotype was observed many times. The V and J genes are TRBV20-1 and TRBJ2-1; no reliable D call. The CDR3 totals 13 residues. V was cut by 3 bases and J by 3 bases, with 9 bases left in between. The germline V gene encodes CDR1 DFQATT and CDR2 SNEGSKA (reference sequence). The CDR3 DNA reads as TGCAGTGCTAGTGAATTTCGCTACAATGAGCAGTTCTTC. Its translation is CSASEFRYNEQFF.

This clonotype was seen only a few times. The CDR3 protein is CASSVSSNTGELFF. CDR3 coding DNA: TGTGCCAGCAGCGTAAGCTCGAACACCGGGGAGCTGTTTTTT. The gene calls are TRBV9 and TRBJ2-2, with D unresolved. V lost 1 base and J 0 bases, leaving 4 bases between the germline ends. CDR3 length: 14 amino acids. Germline CDR1 reads SGDLS; CDR2 reads YYNGEE.

This clonotype occurred many times. V usage is TRBV9 and J usage is TRBJ1-5; D remains ambiguous. The CDR3 covers 15 residues. CDR1 and CDR2 (germline): SGDLS, YYNGEE. Deletions cut 0 bases from V and 4 bases from J, with 11 bases between. The CDR3 nucleotides are TGTGCCAGCAGCGTAGGACCCACAAATAATCAGCCCCAGCATTTT. This codes for CASSVGPTNNQPQHF. The entire variable domain, with the rest obtained from reference TRBV9 and TRBJ1-5, is as follows: DSGVTQTPKHLITATGQRVTLRCSPRSGDLSVYWYQQSLDQGLQFLIQYYNGEERAKGNILERFSAQQFPDLHSELNLSSLELGDSALYFCASSVGPTNNQPQHFGDGTRLSIL.

At least ten counts were recorded for this clonotype. The chain links TRBV7-9 to TRBJ2-7; the match to TRBD1 covers 11 bases. Germline assignment: CDR1 SEHNR and CDR2 FQNEAQ (reference sequence). The CDR3 spans 14 residues. The CDR3 sequence: CVSYPGQGGYEQYV. DNA of the CDR3: TGTGTCAGTTACCCGGGACAGGGGGGCTACGAGCAGTACGTC.

This clonotype was counted ten times or more. The chain recombines TRBV27 with TRBJ1-1; no definite D call. The CDR3 totals 14 residues. Germline CDR1 reads MNHEY; CDR2 reads SMNVEV (reference sequence). V was clipped by 5 bases and J by 11 bases, with 21 bases between them. The CDR3 DNA reads as TGTGCCAGCAGTCCCTGGACGGTGGACGTAGAGGCTTTCTTT. Translation gives CASSPWTVDVEAFF.

This clonotype was counted at least ten times. CDR3 loop: CASSYSPGLMNTGELFF. CDR3 sequence (DNA): TGTGCCAGCAGTTACTCCCCCGGACTAATGAACACCGGGGAGCTGTTTTTT. The chain combines TRBV6-2 or TRBV6-3 with TRBJ2-2; D might be TRBD2 (6 bases). Germline-derived CDR1 and CDR2 are MNHEY and SVGEGT. The ends were cut back, 0 bases at V and 1 base at J, with 12 bases in the middle. This CDR3 contains 17 residues.

There are many counts of this clonotype. V and J are TRBV20-1 and TRBJ1-5; D is ambiguous. Trimming took off 1 base at V and 0 bases at J, with 7 bases between the two ends. The CDR3 runs to 14 residues. Germline values: CDR1 DFQATT, CDR2 SNEGSKA (reference sequence). In DNA, the CDR3 is TGCAGTGCTAGAGGGGGTAATAGCAATCAGCCCCAGCATTTT. Protein: CSARGGNSNQPQHF.

V usage is TRBV7-8 and J usage is TRBJ2-1, with D possibly being TRBD1 (5 bases). CDR1 SGHVS and CDR2 FQNEAQ come from the germline V gene. Trimming took 0 bases from V and 6 from J, leaving 12 bases between them. The CDR3 covers 15 residues. The DNA of the CDR3 is TGTGCCAGCAGCTTAGCGGGTAGGGGTGGCAATGAGCAGTTCTTC. This sequence encodes CASSLAGRGGNEQFF.

The sample holds many counts of this clonotype. The genes are TRBV27 and TRBJ1-2; tentatively, D is TRBD1 (5 bases). The CDR3 runs 12 residues. V was clipped by 6 bases and J by 5 bases, with 10 bases between them. The germline V gene has CDR1 MNHEY and CDR2 SMNVEV (reference sequence). The CDR3 spells CASRTGTYGYTF. In DNA form, the CDR3 reads TGTGCCAGCAGGACCGGGACGTATGGCTACACCTTC.

This clonotype came up many times. This chain links TRBV28 with TRBJ2-1; 9 bases fit TRBD1. The CDR3 spans 15 residues. J was trimmed by 7 bases and V by 5 bases; bases with no gene match: 9. Germline V gene sequence: CDR1 MDHEN, CDR2 SYDVKM. The CDR3 DNA reads as TGTGCCAGCAGTCCTGGACAGGGGCCTTGGAATGAGCAGTTCTTC. Its translation is CASSPGQGPWNEQFF. Drawing the rest from reference TRBV28 and TRBJ2-1, the complete variable domain is DVKVTQSSRYLVKRTGEKVFLECVQDMDHENMFWYRQDPGLGLRLIYFSYDVKMKEKGDIPEGYSVSREKKERFSLILESASTNQTSMYLCASSPGQGPWNEQFFGPGTRLTVL.

This chain connects TRBV19 to TRBJ1-1, with TRBD1 matching 8 bases. V gave up 4 bases and J gave up 4 bases; unmatched junction bases: 14. This CDR3 region has 17 residues. Per the germline V gene, CDR1 is LNHDA and CDR2 is SQIVND (reference sequence). CDR3 coding DNA: TGTGCCAGTAGTACCAGCCCGGACAGGGTCGGTCTCACTGAAGCTTTCTTT. Translating gives CASSTSPDRVGLTEAFF.

In this sample, this clonotype turned up a few times. The rearrangement joins TRBV5-1 to TRBJ1-3; possible D gene TRBD1, 5 bases. V lost 3 bases and J lost 4, with 11 bases in between. CDR1 and CDR2 (germline): SGHRS, YFSETQ. This CDR3 contains 14 residues. The CDR3 sequence is CASSWGEDGNTIYF. The CDR3 region has the DNA TGCGCCAGCAGCTGGGGGGAGGACGGAAACACCATATATTTT.

This clonotype was seen only a few times. The chain is built from TRBV4-3 and TRBJ2-3; D may match TRBD1 or TRBD2 (5 bases each). Germline V CDR1 and CDR2: LGHNA, YSLEER. The CDR3 is 17 residues long. V dropped 0 bases and J dropped 1 base, with 14 bases sitting between them. CDR3 in DNA: TGCGCCAGCAGCCAAGATGGGGCAGCGGCGCGCACAGATACGCAGTATTTT. Translation gives CASSQDGAAARTDTQYF.

This clonotype was seen many times. CDR3: CASRTQGTGTDTQYF. As DNA, the CDR3 is TGTGCCAGCAGAACACAGGGAACGGGCACAGATACGCAGTATTTT. The V call is TRBV6-4, the J call TRBJ2-3, with D perhaps matching TRBD1 (6 bases). V was cut by 6 bases and J by 1 base, with 14 bases left in between. From germline, CDR1 is MRHNA and CDR2 SNTAGT. The CDR3 has 15 amino acids.

CDR3 sequence (DNA): TGTGCCAGCTCACCCTCAGGGAATCAGCCCCAGCATTTT. It is translated as CASSPSGNQPQHF. The chain joins TRBV18 to TRBJ1-5, with D perhaps matching TRBD1 (5 bases). The V end was cut by 3 bases, the J end by 4 bases, with 7 bases between. CDR1 and CDR2 from the germline V gene are KGHSH and LQKENI. This CDR3 region has 13 residues.

The chain links TRBV5-5 to TRBJ1-1; 10 nucleotides agree with TRBD1. Germline-derived CDR1 and CDR2 are SGHKS and YYEKEE (reference sequence). The CDR3 consists of 16 residues. The trim removed 9 bases at V and 3 bases at J, leaving 14 bases unmatched. CDR3 nucleotide sequence: TGTGCCACCACCTGGGGAGTTGACAGGGGGCACACTGAAGCTTTCTTT. Translated: CATTWGVDRGHTEAFF. Full variable domain (remainder filled in from reference TRBV5-5 and TRBJ1-1): DAGVTQSPTHLIKTRGQQVTLRCSPISGHKSVSWYQQVLGQGPQFIFQYYEKEERGRGNFPDRFSARQFPNYSSELNVNALLLGDSALYLCATTWGVDRGHTEAFFGQGTRLTVV.

Many counts were recorded for this clonotype. This chain uses TRBV10-2 with TRBJ2-1; D is ambiguous. The V end was cut by 2 bases, the J end by 9 bases, with 8 bases between. The germline V gene encodes CDR1 WSHSY and CDR2 SAAADI. The CDR3 spans 12 residues. CDR3: CASSEALGEQFF. The CDR3 coding sequence is TGCGCCAGCAGTGAGGCTCTCGGTGAGCAGTTCTTC.

This chain connects TRBV6-2 or TRBV6-3 to TRBJ1-2; D remains unclear. Germline V gene data show CDR1 as MNHEY and CDR2 as SVGEGT. This CDR3 has 15 residues. The germline V and J ends were trimmed by 2 bases and 2 bases, with 12 bases remaining between them. DNA for the CDR3: TGTGCCAGCAGTTACAACGGTGGTGGAAACTATGGCTACACCTTC. It specifies CASSYNGGGNYGYTF.

The chain couples TRBV19 to TRBJ1-5, with TRBD1 identical over 10 bases. CDR1 and CDR2 from the germline V gene are LNHDA and SQIVND (reference sequence). Losses at the gene ends were 8 bases for V and 1 base for J; bases not matched to a gene: 8. The CDR3 loop spans 16 amino acids. CDR3 coding DNA: TGTGCCAGTCTCGGGGACAGGGGACAAAGCAATCAGCCCCAGCATTTT. Amino acids: CASLGDRGQSNQPQHF. The whole variable domain, remainder taken from reference TRBV19 and TRBJ1-5, is DGGITQSPKYLFRKEGQNVTLSCEQNLNHDAMYWYRQDPGQGLRLIYYSQIVNDFQKGDIAEGYSVSREKKESFPLTVTSAQKNPTAFYLCASLGDRGQSNQPQHFGDGTRLSIL.

The table lists this clonotype with many counts. This chain joins TRBV3-1 and TRBJ1-1; TRBD1 matches at 7 bases. The length of the CDR3 is 16 residues. Germline V gene lookup returns CDR1 LGHDT and CDR2 YNNKEL (reference sequence). Germline trimming cut 3 bases from V and 11 bases from J; bases unmatched to any gene: 18. In DNA, the CDR3 is TGTGCCAGCAGCCAGTGGGGACAGACAACCAACACTTGGGCTTTCTTT. Protein product: CASSQWGQTTNTWAFF. Using reference TRBV3-1 and TRBJ1-1 for the parts outside the CDR3, the full variable domain is DTAVSQTPKYLVTQMGNDKSIKCEQNLGHDTMYWYKQDSKKFLKIMFSYNNKELIINETVPNRFSPKSPDKAHLNLHINSLELGDSAVYFCASSQWGQTTNTWAFFGQGTRLTVV.

The sample holds many counts of this clonotype. This sequence joins TRBV12-3 or TRBV12-4 and TRBJ2-2; D ambiguous. V shed 3 bases and J shed 6 bases, with 5 bases lying between them. The CDR3 has 12 amino acids. The chain's CDR3 is CASSFRPGELFF. CDR3 nucleotide sequence: TGTGCCAGCAGTTTCCGGCCCGGGGAGCTGTTTTTT.

The table lists this clonotype with a few counts. The chain uses TRBV27 and TRBJ2-1; D is unresolved. CDR3 length equals 14 residues. Deletions cut 4 bases from V and 6 bases from J, with 13 bases between. Germline V gene data show CDR1 as MNHEY and CDR2 as SMNVEV (reference sequence). CDR3 protein: CASSSLPPGNEQFF. Here the CDR3 DNA reads TGTGCCAGCAGTTCCCTTCCCCCGGGCAATGAGCAGTTCTTC.

This clonotype was counted many times. V is TRBV4-2 and J is TRBJ2-3; tentatively, D is TRBD1 (5 bases). Trimming removed 4 bases at V and 5 bases at J, with 13 bases between. CDR1 and CDR2 (germline): LGHNA, YNFKEQ. The length of the CDR3 is 14 residues. CDR3 coding DNA: TGTGCCAGCAGCCGGGGAAGGGGAATAGATACGCAGTATTTT. Translating gives CASSRGRGIDTQYF.

This clonotype has at least ten counts. This rearrangement joins TRBV20-1 to TRBJ1-5; 7 nucleotides align to TRBD1. V lost 6 bases, J lost 12 bases, and 11 bases stayed unmatched. CDR1 is DFQATT and CDR2 is SNEGSKA in the germline V gene (reference sequence). This CDR3 is 12 amino acids long. In nucleotides, the CDR3 is TGCAGTGCCCTTGAACAGGGGAGGTTCCAGCATTTT. It is translated as CSALEQGRFQHF.